A single T cell receptor beta chain is shown here with its context. Its antigen is unknown. This entry is derived from a study of T cells in tumors after PD-1 blockade. Whole-study context: Treatment was either pembrolizumab 200 mg every 3 weeks or cemiplimab 350 mg every 2 weeks. Daily vismodegib 150 mg continued in a subset of anti-PD-1-treated patients.

TCRdb keeps only in-frame clones here, not all; method: immunoSEQ multiplex PCR. The data contain under 75,000 clones, 74% of them singletons. The germline V gene has CDR1 SQVTM and CDR2 ANQGSEA. Trimming left V 0 bases short and J 8 bases short, with 16 bases between. The CDR3 consists of 14 residues. The study, taken as a whole, reports: Blood contained roughly 43% of the tumor's TCR clonotypes.

The V call is TRBV29-1, the J call TRBJ1-2; the D is unclear. The receptor was isolated from a human donor with basal cell carcinoma. This specimen was PBMCs, taken after anti-PD-1 treatment. CDR3 protein: CSVEDRGRLAGYTF. The DNA of the CDR3 is TGCAGCGTTGAAGATCGAGGCCGCCTTGCGGGCTACACCTTC. Full variable domain (remainder filled in from reference TRBV29-1 and TRBJ1-2): SAVISQKPSRDICQRGTSLTIQCQVDSQVTMMFWYRQQPGQSLTLIATANQGSEATYESGFVIDKFPISRPNLTFSTLTVSNMSPEDSSIYLCSVEDRGRLAGYTFGSGTRLTVV.